This T cell receptor (beta chain) was obtained from a study of radiotherapy plus CTLA-4 blockade in lung cancer. Points from the study as a whole: After radiotherapy and ipilimumab, tumor-derived clones expanded in peripheral blood.

Sequencing used immunoSEQ multiplex PCR; TCRdb keeps in-frame clones, though not all of them. This table has about 50,000 clones, 84% appearing once. CDR3 size: 15 residues. CDR1 MDHEN and CDR2 SYDVKM come from the germline V gene. With V trimmed by 5 bases and J by 7 bases, 8 bases remained unmatched. The sample holds a few counts of this clone. Its specificity is unknown. The TCR was taken from a human donor with non-small cell lung cancer whose response to radiotherapy plus ipilimumab could not be evaluated. This specimen consisted of peripheral blood, obtained from a patient treated with radiotherapy plus ipilimumab. The rearrangement joins TRBV28 to TRBJ2-1, with 10 bases matching TRBD2. CDR3 nucleotides: TGTGCCAGCAGTCCACCTAGCGGGAGTTTAAATGAGCAGTTCTTC. It translates to CASSPPSGSLNEQFF.